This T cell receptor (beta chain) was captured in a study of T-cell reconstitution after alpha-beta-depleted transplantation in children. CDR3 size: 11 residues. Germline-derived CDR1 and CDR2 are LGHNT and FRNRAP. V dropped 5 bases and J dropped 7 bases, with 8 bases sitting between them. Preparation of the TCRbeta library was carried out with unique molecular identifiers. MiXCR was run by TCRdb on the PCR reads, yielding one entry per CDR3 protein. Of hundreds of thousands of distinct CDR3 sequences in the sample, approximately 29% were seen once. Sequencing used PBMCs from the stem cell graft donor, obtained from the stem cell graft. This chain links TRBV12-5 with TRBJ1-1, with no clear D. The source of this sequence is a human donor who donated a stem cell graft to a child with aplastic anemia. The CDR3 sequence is CASGPEFEAFF. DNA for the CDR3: TGTGCTAGTGGTCCAGAATTTGAAGCTTTCTTT. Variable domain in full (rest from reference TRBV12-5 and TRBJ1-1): DARVTQTPRHKVTEMGQEVTMRCQPILGHNTVFWYRQTMMQGLELLAYFRNRAPLDDSGMPKDRFSAEMPDATLATLKIQPSEPRDSAVYFCASGPEFEAFFGQGTRLTVV.